A selection of T cell receptor beta chains follows, all from one sample in a study of response to subunit inactivated influenza vaccine. TCRdb redid the calling of the RT-PCR reads with MiXCR, one entry per CDR3 protein. The table shows approximately 500,000 distinct CDR3 sequences, with under 15% occurring only once. Sequencing was performed on PBMCs from blood, taken more than 35 days after vaccination. The receptors were sampled from a man aged 45-60 years who received an inactivated influenza vaccine. Each CDR3 is given with its conserved first and last residue. D genes are given only for firm matches. Rows give clone size only sometimes, using once, few, many, or a class for an expanded clone.

clone_size j_call cdr3_length d_call v_call cdr3_nt cdr3_aa
many TRBJ2-1 13 TRBD2 TRBV12-3/TRBV12-4 TGTGCCAGCAGACCTAGCGGGGTTGGTGAGCAGTTCTTC CASRPSGVGEQFF
NA TRBJ2-5 15 NA TRBV6-5 TGTGCCAGCAGTTACCAAGTCCCCAGGGGCGAGACCCAGTACTTC CASSYQVPRGETQYF
few TRBJ2-7 15 TRBD2 TRBV30 TGTGCCTGGAGTGTACCCTCGGGGGGAGACTACGAGCAGTACTTC CAWSVPSGGDYEQYF
NA TRBJ1-2 16 TRBD1 TRBV5-6 TGTGCCAGCAGCTCCGGGACAGGACGACCTAACTATGGCTACACCTTC CASSSGTGRPNYGYTF
few TRBJ2-1 15 TRBD2 TRBV11-2 TGTGCCAGCAGCAAAGCCCCTGGACTAGACGGCGAGCAGTTCTTC CASSKAPGLDGEQFF
few TRBJ2-3 14 NA TRBV20-1 TGCAGTGCTGCCGACTCGACTAGCACAGATACGCAGTATTTT CSAADSTSTDTQYF
NA TRBJ2-7 17 TRBD2 TRBV5-5 TGTGCCAGCAGCGACATTCGCGGGGGGGGGAGCTCCTACGAGCAGTACTTC CASSDIRGGGSSYEQYF
NA TRBJ2-1 15 NA TRBV12-3/TRBV12-4 TGTGCCAGCAGTTACGTGTGGGAGAACTACAATGAGCAGTTCTTC CASSYVWENYNEQFF
NA TRBJ1-1 13 NA TRBV10-3 TGTGCCATCAGTCTAAACTCCGGGACTGAAGCTTTCTTT CAISLNSGTEAFF
many TRBJ2-1 16 NA TRBV2 TGTGCCAGCAGTAGACGACAGGCCCGCTCCTACAATGAGCAGTTCTTC CASSRRQARSYNEQFF
many TRBJ2-7 15 NA TRBV4-3 TGCGCCAGCAGCCAAGAAAGCCGGCAGCAACACGAGCAGTACTTC CASSQESRQQHEQYF
many TRBJ2-7 15 TRBD2 TRBV5-1 TGCGCCAGCAGCCCTAGCGGGGGGACCGTATACGAGCAGTACTTC CASSPSGGTVYEQYF
NA TRBJ2-5 15 TRBD1 TRBV14 TGTGCCAGCAGCAGACGGACAGGGGGCGAGGAGACCCAGTACTTC CASSRRTGGEETQYF
few TRBJ2-5 14 TRBD1 TRBV20-1 TGCAGTGCTAGAGGACAGGGTGGTTTTGGGACCCAGTACTTC CSARGQGGFGTQYF
few TRBJ2-4 17 TRBD1 TRBV7-9 TGTGCCAGCAGCGGAAGGACAGGGGGCACGGGCAAAAACATTCAGTACTTC CASSGRTGGTGKNIQYF
NA TRBJ2-2 13 NA TRBV11-3 TGTGCCAGCAGCCAACATCAAGTTGGGGAGCTGTTTTTT CASSQHQVGELFF
few TRBJ1-2 14 NA TRBV4-3 TGCGCCAGCAGCCAAGGGACCTTACTTTATGGCTACACCTTC CASSQGTLLYGYTF
NA TRBJ2-2 19 TRBD2 TRBV19 TGTGCCAGTAGTATAGCCCCCCGGACTAGCGGGAGGAACACCGGGGAGCTGTTTTTT CASSIAPRTSGRNTGELFF
NA TRBJ2-3 13 NA TRBV7-2 TGTGCCAGCAGCCCTGCTTCCAGAAATACGCAGTATTTT CASSPASRNTQYF
few TRBJ2-2 15 TRBD2 TRBV7-6 TGTGCCAGCAGGTTGACTAGCGGGTACACCGGGGAGCTGTTTTTT CASRLTSGYTGELFF
few TRBJ2-1 16 NA TRBV24-1 TGTGCCACCAGTGACCCGACAGGCCCTTCCTACAATGAGCAGTTCTTC CATSDPTGPSYNEQFF
few TRBJ2-2 16 NA TRBV27 TGTGCCAGCAGTTTCGCTGGGGGCGACAACACCGGGGAGCTGTTTTTT CASSFAGGDNTGELFF
few TRBJ2-4 18 TRBD2 TRBV6-2/TRBV6-3 TGTGCCAGCAGTTACTCGGATCTAGCGGGATTAGCCAAAAACATTCAGTACTTC CASSYSDLAGLAKNIQYF
NA TRBJ2-5 15 NA TRBV4-2 TGTGCCAGCAGCCAAGCGCAGGGGCCGGGAGAGACCCAGTACTTC CASSQAQGPGETQYF
many TRBJ2-7 15 TRBD2 TRBV9 TGTGCCAGCAGCTCCGGACTAGCGGGAACCTACGAGCAGTACTTC CASSSGLAGTYEQYF
many TRBJ2-7 16 NA TRBV7-2 TGTGCCAGCAGTCAAAGCGCGGGGGCGGTTATGAGCGAGCAGTACTTC CASSQSAGAVMSEQYF
NA TRBJ1-2 13 NA TRBV5-1 TGCGCCAGCAGCGACGGCAGGGGCTATGGCTACACCTTC CASSDGRGYGYTF
few TRBJ1-6 14 NA TRBV12-3/TRBV12-4 TGTGCCAGCAGTTTGACGGGGTATAATTCACCCCTCCACTTT CASSLTGYNSPLHF
NA TRBJ1-1 14 NA TRBV5-5 TGTGCCAGCAGCCGGGGGGTCGTGAACACTGAAGCTTTCTTT CASSRGVVNTEAFF
NA TRBJ1-3 15 TRBD1 TRBV7-2 TGTGCCAGCAGCCCGCAGGGGGCGCGGGGAAACACCATATATTTT CASSPQGARGNTIYF
few TRBJ2-2 14 NA TRBV7-2 TGTGCCAGCAGCCTAGGACAGTGGACCGGGGAGCTGTTTTTT CASSLGQWTGELFF
few TRBJ2-2 15 NA TRBV12-3/TRBV12-4 TGTGCCAGCAGTCCAGCAGGGAGGCTAGCCGGGGAGCTGTTTTTT CASSPAGRLAGELFF
NA TRBJ2-3 16 TRBD2 TRBV2 TGTGCCAGCAGTGATTTAGCGGGGGGTTCGGGAGATACGCAGTATTTT CASSDLAGGSGDTQYF
NA TRBJ2-1 16 TRBD2 TRBV3-1 TGTGCCAGCAGCCAAGGGGCGGGAGGGGTCTACAATGAGCAGTTCTTC CASSQGAGGVYNEQFF
NA TRBJ2-7 14 TRBD2 TRBV7-9 TGTGCCAGCAGCTTAGGCGGGAGTCGGTACGAGCAGTACTTC CASSLGGSRYEQYF
few TRBJ2-1 15 NA TRBV30 TGTGCCTGGAGTACCTCCGATTGGGAGTATGGTGAGCAGTTCTTC CAWSTSDWEYGEQFF
few TRBJ1-5 15 TRBD1 TRBV20-1 TGCAGTGCTAGAGAGACAGGGTTTCGAAATCAGCCCCAGCATTTT CSARETGFRNQPQHF
many TRBJ2-1 12 TRBD1 TRBV5-1 TGCGCCAGCAGCGAACCGACAGGGAACCAGTTCTTC CASSEPTGNQFF
few TRBJ2-1 13 TRBD1 TRBV20-1 TGCAGTGCGCCGAGGACAGGGACCCATGAGCAGTTCTTC CSAPRTGTHEQFF
NA TRBJ1-2 12 NA TRBV10-3 TGTGCCATTGGGACTCCAGGAGGTGGCTACACCTTC CAIGTPGGGYTF
many TRBJ1-5 13 NA TRBV20-1 TGCAGTGCTCAAATCCAGGCAAATCAGCCCCAGCATTTT CSAQIQANQPQHF
NA TRBJ2-7 16 NA TRBV21-1 TGTGCCAGCAGCAAAAGTAGCGGGAGGAGGCCCTACGAGCAGTACTTC CASSKSSGRRPYEQYF
NA TRBJ2-5 14 NA TRBV12-3/TRBV12-4 TGTGCCAGCAGTCGAACAGGGCGCCAAGCGACCCAGTACTTC CASSRTGRQATQYF
few TRBJ1-5 15 NA TRBV7-8 TGTGCCAGCAGCTTCCTAAGTGGGAGCAATCAGCCCCAGCATTTT CASSFLSGSNQPQHF
NA TRBJ2-1 14 NA TRBV5-5 TGTGCCAGCAGCGAGGTGGACGGATACAATGAGCAGTTCTTC CASSEVDGYNEQFF
few TRBJ2-1 14 TRBD2 TRBV5-1 TGCGCCAGCAGCTTGGATCTAGCGGACAATGAGCAGTTCTTC CASSLDLADNEQFF
NA TRBJ2-7 13 NA TRBV5-1 TGCGCCAGCAGCTTAAGGACAACCTACGAGCAGTACTTC CASSLRTTYEQYF
NA TRBJ2-7 16 TRBD2 TRBV12-3/TRBV12-4 TGTGCCAGCAGCCCCAGTCGGGGACTAGCGGGAGACGAGCAGTACTTC CASSPSRGLAGDEQYF
once TRBJ2-2 17 TRBD2 TRBV6-2/TRBV6-3 TGTGCCGGCCATCGGACTAGCGGGGCCCCCGGGGCCGGGGAGCTGTTTTTT CAGHRTSGAPGAGELFF
NA TRBJ2-3 15 TRBD2 TRBV12-3/TRBV12-4 TGTGCCAGCAGTGAGGGACTAGCCGTCCCAGATACGCAGTATTTT CASSEGLAVPDTQYF